This TCR beta chain was obtained from a study of shared clonotypes between healthy human individuals. Study-level points and caveats: Some clonotypes were shared by all four sorted-subset donors, while others were not shared. The non-shared ones had lower generation probabilities than the shared ones. A handful of donors showed sharing of around 5% of naive CD4 clonotypes.

Trimming stripped 5 bases from V and 6 bases from J, with 22 bases between. The CDR3 is made up of 17 amino acids. The germline V gene encodes CDR1 SGHAT and CDR2 FQNNGV. As regards this clone: Its antigen is as yet unknown.

Each sorted subset replicate got 200 ng genomic DNA, 25,000 to 35,000 genomes. Using immunoSEQ multiplex PCR, the repertoire was profiled, and TCRdb retains in-frame clones only, with some absent. The sample has some 2,500,000 clones, 80% to 95% seen once. Input material: naive CD4+ T cells from PBMCs. Subset denoted: CD45RA+ positively selected. This clonotype originated in a man aged 18 to 35 in good health. Some clones in this sample may be carry-over from other donors' samples. The chain joins TRBV11-2 to TRBJ2-2, with a weak D call TRBD2 (6 bases). CDR3 amino acids: CASSKGDFAWVAGELFF. The CDR3 DNA follows: TGTGCCAGCAGCAAAGGGGACTTCGCGTGGGTGGCCGGGGAGCTGTTTTTT.